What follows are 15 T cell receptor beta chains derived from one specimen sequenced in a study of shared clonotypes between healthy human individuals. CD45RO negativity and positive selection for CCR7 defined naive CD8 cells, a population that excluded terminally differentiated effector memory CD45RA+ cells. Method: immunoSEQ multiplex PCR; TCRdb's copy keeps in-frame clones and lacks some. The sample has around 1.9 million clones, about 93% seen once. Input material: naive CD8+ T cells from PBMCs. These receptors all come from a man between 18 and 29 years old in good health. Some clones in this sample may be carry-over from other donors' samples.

CDR3 loop: CASRRDPQANVLTF. The CDR3 DNA reads TGTGCCAGCAGACGGGACCCCCAGGCCAACGTCCTGACTTTC. The gene calls are TRBV28 and TRBJ2-6; D possibly matches TRBD1 or TRBD2 (5 bases each). CDR1 is MDHEN, CDR2 SYDVKM, per germline. Trimming stripped 6 bases from V and 6 bases from J, with 12 bases between. This CDR3 contains 14 residues.

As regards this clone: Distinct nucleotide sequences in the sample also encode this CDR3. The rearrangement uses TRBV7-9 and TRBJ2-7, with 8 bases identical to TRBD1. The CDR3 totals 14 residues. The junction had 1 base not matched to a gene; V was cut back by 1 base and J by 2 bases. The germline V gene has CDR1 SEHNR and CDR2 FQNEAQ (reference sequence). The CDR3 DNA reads TGTGCCAGCAGCTTAGACAGGGGGACCTACGAGCAGTACTTC. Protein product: CASSLDRGTYEQYF.

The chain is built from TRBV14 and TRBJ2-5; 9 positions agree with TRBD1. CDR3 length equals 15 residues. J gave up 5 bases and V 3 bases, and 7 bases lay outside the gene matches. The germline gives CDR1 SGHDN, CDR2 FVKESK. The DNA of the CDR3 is TGTGCCAGCAGCCACACAGGGGGCATTAGGGAGACCCAGTACTTC. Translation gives CASSHTGGIRETQYF.

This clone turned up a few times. CDR3: CASSTGGSTGELFF. The CDR3 DNA reads TGTGCCAGCAGCACAGGAGGGAGCACCGGGGAGCTGTTTTTT. The chain uses TRBV9 and TRBJ2-2, with D possibly matching TRBD2 (6 bases). The CDR3 loop spans 14 amino acids. Germline CDR1 SGDLS, CDR2 YYNGEE. Trimming stripped 4 bases from V and 4 bases from J, with 11 bases between.

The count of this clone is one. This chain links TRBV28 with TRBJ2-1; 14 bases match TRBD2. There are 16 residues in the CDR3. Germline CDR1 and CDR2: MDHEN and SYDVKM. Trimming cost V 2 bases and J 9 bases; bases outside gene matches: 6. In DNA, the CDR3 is TGTGCCAGCAGTTTACGGGGACTAGCGGGAGTTAGTGAGCAGTTCTTC. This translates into CASSLRGLAGVSEQFF.

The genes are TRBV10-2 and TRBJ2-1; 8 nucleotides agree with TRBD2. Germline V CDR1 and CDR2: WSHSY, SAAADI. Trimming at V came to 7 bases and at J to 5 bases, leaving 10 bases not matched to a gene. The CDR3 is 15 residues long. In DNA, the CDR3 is TGCGCCAGCAATAGCGGTAGCGGGACCCACAATGAGCAGTTCTTC. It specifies CASNSGSGTHNEQFF.

The CDR3 loop is CASSLGAGFTEAFF. The DNA for the CDR3 is TGCGCCAGCAGCTTGGGCGCGGGGTTCACTGAAGCTTTCTTT. The chain links TRBV5-1 to TRBJ1-1; no clear D. V shed 0 bases and J shed 4 bases, with 10 bases lying between them. This CDR3 is 14 amino acids long. The V gene's germline CDR1 is SGHRS and CDR2 YFSETQ.

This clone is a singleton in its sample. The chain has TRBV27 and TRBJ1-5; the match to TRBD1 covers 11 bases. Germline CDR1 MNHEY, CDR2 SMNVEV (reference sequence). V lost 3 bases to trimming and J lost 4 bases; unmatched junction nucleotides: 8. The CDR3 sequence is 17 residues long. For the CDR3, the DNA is TGTGCCAGCAGTTTGTTTGGGGGGACAGGGGGAAATCAGCCCCAGCATTTT. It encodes CASSLFGGTGGNQPQHF.

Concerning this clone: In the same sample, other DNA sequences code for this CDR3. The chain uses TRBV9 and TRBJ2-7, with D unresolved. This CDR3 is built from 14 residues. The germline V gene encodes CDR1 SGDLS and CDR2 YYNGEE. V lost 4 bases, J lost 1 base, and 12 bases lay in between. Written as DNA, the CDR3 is TGTGCCAGCAGCCCCGGACGGGTTTCCTACGAGCAGTACTTC. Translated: CASSPGRVSYEQYF.

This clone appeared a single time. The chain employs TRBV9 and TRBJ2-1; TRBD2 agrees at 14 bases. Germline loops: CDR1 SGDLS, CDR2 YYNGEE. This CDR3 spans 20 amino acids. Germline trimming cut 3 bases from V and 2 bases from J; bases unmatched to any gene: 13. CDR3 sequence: CASSGGSGTSGRIPYNEQFF. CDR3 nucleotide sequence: TGTGCCAGCAGCGGAGGATCCGGGACTAGCGGGAGAATACCCTACAATGAGCAGTTCTTC. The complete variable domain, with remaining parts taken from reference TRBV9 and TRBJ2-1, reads DSGVTQTPKHLITATGQRVTLRCSPRSGDLSVYWYQQSLDQGLQFLIQYYNGEERAKGNILERFSAQQFPDLHSELNLSSLELGDSALYFCASSGGSGTSGRIPYNEQFFGPGTRLTVL.

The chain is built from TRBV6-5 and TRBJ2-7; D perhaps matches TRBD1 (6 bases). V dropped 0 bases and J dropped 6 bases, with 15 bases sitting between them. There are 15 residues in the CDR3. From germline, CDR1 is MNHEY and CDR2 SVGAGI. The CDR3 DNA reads TGTGCCAGCAGTTACTCCGGACAGACACCTTCCGAGCAGTACTTC. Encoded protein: CASSYSGQTPSEQYF.

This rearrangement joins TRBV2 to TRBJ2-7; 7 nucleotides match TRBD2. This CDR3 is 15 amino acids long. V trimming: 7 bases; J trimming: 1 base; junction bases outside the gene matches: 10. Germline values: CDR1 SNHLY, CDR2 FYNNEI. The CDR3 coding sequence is TGTGCCAGCATCGAAGGGTTAGCGGGTTCCTACGAGCAGTACTTC. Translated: CASIEGLAGSYEQYF. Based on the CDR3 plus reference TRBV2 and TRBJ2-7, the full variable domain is EPEVTQTPSHQVTQMGQEVILRCVPISNHLYFYWYRQILGQKVEFLVSFYNNEISEKSEIFDDQFSVERPDGSNFTLKIRSTKLEDSAMYFCASIEGLAGSYEQYFGPGTRLTVT.

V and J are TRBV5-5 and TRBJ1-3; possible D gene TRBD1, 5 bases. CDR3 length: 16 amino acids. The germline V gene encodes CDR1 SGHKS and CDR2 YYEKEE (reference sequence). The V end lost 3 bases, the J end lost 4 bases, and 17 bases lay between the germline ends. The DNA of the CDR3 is TGTGCCAGCAGCTGGACACGCGGGCGAACGGGAAACACCATATATTTT. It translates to CASSWTRGRTGNTIYF.

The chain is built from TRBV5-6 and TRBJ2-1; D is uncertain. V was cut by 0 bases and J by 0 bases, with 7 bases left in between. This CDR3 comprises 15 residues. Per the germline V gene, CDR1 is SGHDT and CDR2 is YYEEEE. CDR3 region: CASSLGYYSYNEQFF. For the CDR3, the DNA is TGTGCCAGCAGCTTGGGATATTACTCCTACAATGAGCAGTTCTTC.

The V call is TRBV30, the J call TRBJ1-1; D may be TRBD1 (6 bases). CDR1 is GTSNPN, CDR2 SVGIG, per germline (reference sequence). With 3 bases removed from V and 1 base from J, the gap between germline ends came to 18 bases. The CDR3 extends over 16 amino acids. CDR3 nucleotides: TGTGCCTGGAGCGAGGGCCGGGGGCTTGGGAACACTGAAGCTTTCTTT. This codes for CAWSEGRGLGNTEAFF.